A selection of T cell receptor beta chains follows, all from one sample in a study of long-term antiretroviral therapy in people with HIV. TCRdb's table, derived via immunoSEQ multiplex PCR, lists solely in-frame clones and lacks some. This sample has over 35,000 clones, with 80% to 85% found just once. The specimen comprised unsorted PBMCs, sampled 1.5 years after starting antiretroviral therapy. Receptors were obtained from a man aged 18 to 29 with HIV. CDR3s include the opening cysteine and the closing phenylalanine or tryptophan. The D gene is left open where the match is weak. Clone size is stated in some rows and not others, as once, few, many or a class when expanded.

>TRBJ2-7|TRBV27|once|TRBD1
CASSLLQGAGYEQYF
TGTGCCAGCAGTTTATTACAGGGGGCGGGCTACGAGCAGTACTTC
>TRBJ2-1|TRBV9|-|-
CASSVGLPAGNEQFF
TGTGCCAGCAGCGTAGGACTTCCAGCAGGCAATGAGCAGTTCTTC
>TRBJ2-7|TRBV6-5|-|-
CASSYSITRVYEQYF
TGTGCCAGCAGTTACTCGATTACGCGGGTCTACGAGCAGTACTTC
>TRBJ2-2|TRBV6-1|-|-
CASSPLNGPTGELFF
TGTGCCAGCAGTCCCCTAAACGGACCCACCGGGGAGCTGTTTTTT
>TRBJ2-1|TRBV18|-|-
CASSPPDLYNEQFF
TGTGCCAGCTCACCACCGGATCTCTACAATGAGCAGTTCTTC
>TRBJ1-4|TRBV6-5|-|-
CASAQVLNEKLFF
TGTGCCAGCGCGCAGGTCCTTAATGAAAAACTGTTTTTT
>TRBJ1-3|TRBV27|-|-
CASSLSRGNTIYF
TGTGCCAGCAGTTTATCACGGGGAAACACCATATATTTT
>TRBJ1-2|TRBV5-6|few|-
CASSPDTGGYTF
TGTGCCAGCAGCCCCGACACAGGAGGCTACACCTTC
>TRBJ2-1|TRBV4-3|-|TRBD2
CASSQDGLAGVSYNEQFF
TGCGCCAGCAGCCAAGATGGTCTTGCGGGAGTCTCCTACAATGAGCAGTTCTTC
>TRBJ2-5|TRBV7-2|-|-
CASSLGGSSRETQYF
TGTGCCAGCAGCTTAGGGGGGTCTAGCAGGGAGACCCAGTACTTC
>TRBJ2-5|TRBV6-1|-|-
CASSDGLAEKQETQYF
TGTGCCAGCAGTGACGGTTTAGCGGAGAAGCAAGAGACCCAGTACTTC
>TRBJ2-6|TRBV7-9|-|-
CASSLALVLTF
TGTGCCAGCAGCCTGGCTCTCGTCCTGACTTTC
>TRBJ1-1|TRBV2|-|TRBD1
CASSLRGTTVNTEAFF
TGTGCCAGCAGCCTCAGGGGGACAACGGTGAACACTGAAGCTTTCTTT
>TRBJ2-1|TRBV7-2|-|-
CASSSYRTYNEQFF
TGTGCCAGCAGCTCGTACCGGACCTACAATGAGCAGTTCTTC
>TRBJ2-2|TRBV10-2|-|-
CASSESSPPGELFF
TGCGCCAGCAGTGAGTCCTCCCCTCCCGGGGAGCTGTTTTTT
>TRBJ1-1|TRBV18|-|-
CASSPDPVGTEAFF
TGTGCCAGCTCACCAGATCCAGTGGGCACTGAAGCTTTCTTT
>TRBJ1-5|TRBV28|-|-
CASSDGERGGPIGYSNQPQHF
TGTGCCAGCAGCGACGGGGAACGGGGGGGGCCGATTGGATATAGCAATCAGCCCCAGCATTTT
>TRBJ1-3|TRBV7-2|-|-
CASRSAWKESGNTIYF
TGTGCCAGCAGATCCGCCTGGAAGGAATCTGGAAACACCATATATTTT
>TRBJ1-1|TRBV5-1|-|-
CASSLARESTEAFF
TGCGCCAGCAGCTTGGCGAGGGAGAGCACTGAAGCTTTCTTT
>TRBJ2-2|TRBV30|-|TRBD1
CAWSGRGRYGELFF
TGTGCCTGGAGTGGTAGGGGGCGATACGGGGAGCTGTTTTTT
>TRBJ2-1|TRBV9|-|TRBD2
CASSVGGSMYNEQFF
TGTGCCAGCAGCGTGGGCGGGAGTATGTACAATGAGCAGTTCTTC
>TRBJ2-1|TRBV5-1|-|-
CASSLGFNEQFF
TGCGCCAGCAGCTTGGGTTTCAATGAGCAGTTCTTC
>TRBJ2-6|TRBV6-4|once|TRBD1
CASSSGTGGSGANVLTF
TGTGCCAGCAGTTCCGGGACAGGGGGCTCTGGGGCCAACGTCCTGACTTTC
>TRBJ2-1|TRBV5-1|once|-
CASSPSGFPNEQFF
TGCGCCAGCAGCCCGTCCGGTTTCCCCAATGAGCAGTTCTTC
>TRBJ2-1|TRBV11-3|-|-
CASSRVSGANNEQFF
TGTGCCAGCAGCCGGGTGAGTGGAGCCAACAATGAGCAGTTCTTC
>TRBJ2-5|TRBV28|-|TRBD2
CASCWGSGRAGETQYF
TGTGCCAGCTGTTGGGGTAGCGGGAGGGCAGGGGAGACCCAGTACTTC
>TRBJ2-4|TRBV27|-|TRBD2
CASSLTPHGGIQYF
TGTGCCAGCAGTTTAACCCCCCACGGGGGGATTCAGTACTTC
>TRBJ1-1|TRBV9|-|-
CASSAGGGGGGAFF
TGTGCCAGCAGCGCCGGGGGGGGAGGCGGTGGAGCTTTCTTT
>TRBJ2-7|TRBV16|-|TRBD1
CASSPDRGQYF
TGTGCCAGCAGCCCGGACAGGGGTCAGTACTTC
>TRBJ2-3|TRBV11-2|-|TRBD2
CASSSGLASDTQYF
TGTGCCAGCAGCTCCGGACTAGCCTCAGATACGCAGTATTTT
>TRBJ1-1|TRBV18|-|-
CASSPGGLVTEAFF
TGTGCCAGCTCACCAGGGGGGTTGGTCACTGAAGCTTTCTTT
>TRBJ1-1|TRBV19|-|TRBD1
CASSIETTDRADTEAFF
TGTGCCAGTAGTATAGAAACCACCGACAGGGCGGACACTGAAGCTTTCTTT